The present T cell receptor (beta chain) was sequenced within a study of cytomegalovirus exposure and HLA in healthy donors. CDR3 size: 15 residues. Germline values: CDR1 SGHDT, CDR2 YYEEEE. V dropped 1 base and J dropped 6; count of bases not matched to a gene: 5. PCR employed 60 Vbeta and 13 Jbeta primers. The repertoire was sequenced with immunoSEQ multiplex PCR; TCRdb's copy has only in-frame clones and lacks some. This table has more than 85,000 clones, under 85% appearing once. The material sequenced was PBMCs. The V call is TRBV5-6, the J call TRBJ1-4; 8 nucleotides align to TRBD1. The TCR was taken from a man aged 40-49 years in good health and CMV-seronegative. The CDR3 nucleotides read TGTGCCAGCAGCTTGATGCCAGGGGGCGATGAAAAACTGTTTTTT. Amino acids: CASSLMPGGDEKLFF.